What follows is one T cell receptor beta chain and its context. V was trimmed by 5 bases and J by 0 bases, leaving 11 bases between them. The CDR3 has 14 residues. CDR1 is MNHNY and CDR2 is SVGAGI in the germline V gene (reference sequence). This specimen belongs to a study of blood T cell repertoires in COVID-19. Study overall: The analysed material was cDNA or gDNA that came from T cells, B-cell-depleted T cells, or PBMCs.

Original processing notes: The assay estimated nucleated cells by amplifying reference gene primers. Using immunoSEQ multiplex PCR, the repertoire was profiled, and TCRdb retains in-frame clones only, with some absent. V and J calls and clone size are given by that table; D and trimming were obtained from the DNA. The table records 200,000 to 250,000 clones, around 90% of them present only once. This chain uses TRBV6-6 with TRBJ2-7; maybe TRBD1 (6 bases). Sequenced: peripheral blood. The source of this sequence is a man aged 18 to 29 with active or convalescent COVID-19. CDR3 sequence (DNA): TGTGCCAGCAGTCGGGACATTTTCTCCTACGAGCAGTACTTC. It yields the protein CASSRDIFSYEQYF.